This TCR beta chain originates from a study of T cell responses to AZD1222 COVID-19 vaccine. Sequencing was performed with immunoSEQ multiplex PCR; in TCRdb, only in-frame clones are kept and a portion is missing. The table shows around 87,000 clones, with 86% occurring only once. There are 16 residues in the CDR3. Germline V gene data show CDR1 as SGHRS and CDR2 as YFSETQ. V was trimmed by 0 bases and J by 4 bases, leaving 16 bases between them. The genes are TRBV5-1 and TRBJ1-2; perhaps TRBD1 as D (6 bases). The input for sequencing was peripheral blood, taken on day 0 of AZD1222 vaccination. The receptor's source is an adult in good health. The CDR3 DNA reads TGCGCCAGCAGCTTGGAGGGGGGCGGAACCATCTATGGCTACACCTTC. This sequence encodes CASSLEGGGTIYGYTF.